This T cell receptor beta chain was sequenced in a study of human T cells and chemical hapten exposure. Study summary: The study patch tested 0.01% DPC on the upper back and read results at 6 days. General study findings and limits: DPC sensitization left the count of TCRs above 1 in 1000 unchanged. Compared with pre-sensitization or healthy control sets, expanded TCRs clustered more. Healthy individuals' immune responses may differ from those of donors, who had alopecia.

Time point: patch test 1, 2 weeks after DPC sensitization. Treatment meaning: therapeutic diphenylcyclopropenone sensitization with weekly scalp DPC. Using its own MiXCR run on the RACE reads, TCRdb lists one record per CDR3 protein. The repertoire holds about 82,000 distinct CDR3 sequences, with approximately 12% as singletons. V was trimmed by 4 bases and J by 4 bases, leaving 14 bases between them. This CDR3 is 15 amino acids long. Per the germline V gene, CDR1 is MNHEY and CDR2 is SVGAGI. This clonotype was found many times. Its specificity is not known. This TCR derives from a woman between 50 and 59 years old with alopecia areata. Some clones in this sample may be carry-over from other donors' samples. The chain has TRBV6-5 and TRBJ1-5; maybe TRBD1 (6 bases). The sequencing here drew on whole blood, taken in connection with sensitization to the hapten diphenylcyclopropenone (DPC). Written as DNA, the CDR3 is TGTGCCAGCAGTTCGCAGGGGAAGGGGAATCAGCCCCAGCATTTT. Its translation: CASSSQGKGNQPQHF.